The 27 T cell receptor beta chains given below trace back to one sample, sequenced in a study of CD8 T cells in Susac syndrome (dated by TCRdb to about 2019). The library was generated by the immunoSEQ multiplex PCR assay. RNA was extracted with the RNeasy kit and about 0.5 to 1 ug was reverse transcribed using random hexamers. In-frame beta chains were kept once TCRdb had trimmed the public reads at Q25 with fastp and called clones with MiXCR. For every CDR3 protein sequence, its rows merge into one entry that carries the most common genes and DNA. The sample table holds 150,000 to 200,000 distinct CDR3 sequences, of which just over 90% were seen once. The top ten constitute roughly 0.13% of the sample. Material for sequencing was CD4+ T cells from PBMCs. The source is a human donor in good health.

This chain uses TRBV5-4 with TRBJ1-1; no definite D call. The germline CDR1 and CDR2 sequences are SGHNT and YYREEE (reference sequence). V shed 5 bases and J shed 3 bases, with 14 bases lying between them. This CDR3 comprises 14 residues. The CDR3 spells CASRAGYTYTEAFF. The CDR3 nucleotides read TGTGCCAGCAGGGCTGGGTACACCTACACTGAAGCTTTCTTT.

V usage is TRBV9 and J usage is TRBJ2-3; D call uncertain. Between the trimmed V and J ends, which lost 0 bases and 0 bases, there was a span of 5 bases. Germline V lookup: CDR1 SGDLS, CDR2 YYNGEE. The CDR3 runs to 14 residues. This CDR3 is CASSVVPSTDTQYF. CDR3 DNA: TGTGCCAGCAGCGTAGTGCCTAGCACAGATACGCAGTATTTT.

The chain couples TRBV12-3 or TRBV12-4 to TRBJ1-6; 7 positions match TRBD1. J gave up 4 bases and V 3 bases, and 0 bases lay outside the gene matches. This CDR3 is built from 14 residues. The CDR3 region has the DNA TGTGCCAGCAGTTTGGGACAGTATAATTCACCCCTCCACTTT. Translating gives CASSLGQYNSPLHF.

CDR3 sequence (DNA): TGTGCCACCAGCAGGGGGGGCGGGGGTCAGCCCCAGCATTTT. This gives the protein CATSRGGGGQPQHF. The chain joins TRBV15 to TRBJ1-5; TRBD1 is a possible D gene (6 bases). V was pared by 3 bases and J by 6 bases, with 12 bases between. The CDR3 is 14 residues long. CDR1 is LNHNV and CDR2 is YYDKDF in the germline V gene (reference sequence).

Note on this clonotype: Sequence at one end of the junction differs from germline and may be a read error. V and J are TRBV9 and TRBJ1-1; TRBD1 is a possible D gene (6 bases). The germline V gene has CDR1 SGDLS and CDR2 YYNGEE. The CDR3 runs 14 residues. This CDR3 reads CASSANQGITEALF. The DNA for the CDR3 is TGTGCCAGCAGCGCGAATCAGGGGATTACTGAAGCTCTCTTT.

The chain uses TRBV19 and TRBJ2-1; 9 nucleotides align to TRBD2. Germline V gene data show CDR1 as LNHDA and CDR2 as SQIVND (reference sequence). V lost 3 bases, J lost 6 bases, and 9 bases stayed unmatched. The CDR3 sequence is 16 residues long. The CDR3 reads CASSITSSGGPNEQFF. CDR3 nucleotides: TGTGCCAGTAGTATTACGAGTAGCGGGGGCCCCAATGAGCAGTTCTTC.

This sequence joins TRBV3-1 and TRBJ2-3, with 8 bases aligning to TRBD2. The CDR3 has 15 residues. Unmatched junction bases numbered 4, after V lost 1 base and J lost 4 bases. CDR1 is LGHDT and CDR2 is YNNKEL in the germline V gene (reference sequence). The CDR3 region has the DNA TGTGCCAGCAGCCAAGCGGGGGGGCTCTCAGATACGCAGTATTTT. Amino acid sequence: CASSQAGGLSDTQYF.

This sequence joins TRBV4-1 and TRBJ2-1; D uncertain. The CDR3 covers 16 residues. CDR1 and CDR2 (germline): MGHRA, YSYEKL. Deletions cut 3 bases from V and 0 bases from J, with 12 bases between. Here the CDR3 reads CASSQANLVSYNEQFF. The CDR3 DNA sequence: TGCGCCAGCAGCCAGGCTAATCTCGTCTCCTACAATGAGCAGTTCTTC.

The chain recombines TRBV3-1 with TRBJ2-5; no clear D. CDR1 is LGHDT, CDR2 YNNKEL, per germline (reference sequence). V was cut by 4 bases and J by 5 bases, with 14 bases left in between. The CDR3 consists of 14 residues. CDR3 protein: CASSPWAGMETQYF. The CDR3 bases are TGTGCCAGCAGCCCCTGGGCCGGTATGGAGACCCAGTACTTC.

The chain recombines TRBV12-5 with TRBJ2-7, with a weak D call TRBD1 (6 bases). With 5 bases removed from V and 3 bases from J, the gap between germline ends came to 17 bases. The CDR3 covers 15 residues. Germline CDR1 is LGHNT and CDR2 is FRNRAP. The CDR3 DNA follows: TGTGCTAGTGGTCCCCGAATGGGGACACACTACGAGCAGTACTTC. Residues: CASGPRMGTHYEQYF.

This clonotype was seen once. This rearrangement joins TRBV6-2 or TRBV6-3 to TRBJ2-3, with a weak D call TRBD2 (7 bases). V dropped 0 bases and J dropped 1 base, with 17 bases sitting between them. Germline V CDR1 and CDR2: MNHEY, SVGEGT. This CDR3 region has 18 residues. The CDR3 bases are TGTGCCAGCAGTTACTCCCCGATGGGGGGGGCAGGCACAGATACGCAGTATTTT. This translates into CASSYSPMGGAGTDTQYF.

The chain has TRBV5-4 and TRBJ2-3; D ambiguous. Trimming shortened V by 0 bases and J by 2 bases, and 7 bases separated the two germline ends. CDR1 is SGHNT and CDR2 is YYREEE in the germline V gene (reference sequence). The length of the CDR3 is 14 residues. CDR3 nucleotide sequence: TGTGCCAGCAGCTTGGATGGTTACACAGATACGCAGTATTTT. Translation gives CASSLDGYTDTQYF.

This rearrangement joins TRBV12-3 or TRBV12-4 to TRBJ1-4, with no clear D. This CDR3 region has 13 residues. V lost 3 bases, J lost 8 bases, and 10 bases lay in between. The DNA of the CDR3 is TGTGCCAGCAGTTTTGCAGGCCGGGAAAAACTGTTTTTT. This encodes CASSFAGREKLFF.

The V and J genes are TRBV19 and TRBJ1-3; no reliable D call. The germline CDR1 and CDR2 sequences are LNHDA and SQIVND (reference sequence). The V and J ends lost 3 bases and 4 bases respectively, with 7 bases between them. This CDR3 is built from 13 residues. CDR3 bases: TGTGCCAGTAGTATTGAGTCCGGAAACACCATATATTTT. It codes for CASSIESGNTIYF. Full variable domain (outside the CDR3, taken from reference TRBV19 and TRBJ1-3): DGGITQSPKYLFRKEGQNVTLSCEQNLNHDAMYWYRQDPGQGLRLIYYSQIVNDFQKGDIAEGYSVSREKKESFPLTVTSAQKNPTAFYLCASSIESGNTIYFGEGSWLTVV.

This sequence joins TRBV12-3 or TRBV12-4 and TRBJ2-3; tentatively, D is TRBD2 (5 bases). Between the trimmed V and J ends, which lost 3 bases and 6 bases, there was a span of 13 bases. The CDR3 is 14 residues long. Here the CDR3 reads CASSFFTRADTQYF. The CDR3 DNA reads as TGTGCCAGCAGTTTTTTCACGAGGGCGGATACGCAGTATTTT.

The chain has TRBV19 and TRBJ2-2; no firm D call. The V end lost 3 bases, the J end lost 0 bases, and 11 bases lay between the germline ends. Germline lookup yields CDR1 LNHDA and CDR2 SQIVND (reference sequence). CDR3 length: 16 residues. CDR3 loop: CASSISRAANTGELFF. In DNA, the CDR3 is TGTGCCAGTAGTATTTCCCGGGCCGCGAACACCGGGGAGCTGTTTTTT.

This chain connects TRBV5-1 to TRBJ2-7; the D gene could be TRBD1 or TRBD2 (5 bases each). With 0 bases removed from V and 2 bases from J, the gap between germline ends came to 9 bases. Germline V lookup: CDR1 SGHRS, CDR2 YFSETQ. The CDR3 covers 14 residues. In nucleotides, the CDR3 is TGCGCCAGCAGCTTGGTCGGGGCCACCTACGAGCAGTACTTC. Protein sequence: CASSLVGATYEQYF.

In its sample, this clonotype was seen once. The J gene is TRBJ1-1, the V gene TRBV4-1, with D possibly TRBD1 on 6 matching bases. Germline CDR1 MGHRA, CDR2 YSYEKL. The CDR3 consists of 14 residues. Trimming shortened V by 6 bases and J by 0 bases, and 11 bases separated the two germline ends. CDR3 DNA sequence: TGCGCCAGCAGGACGGGACATATGAACACTGAAGCTTTCTTT. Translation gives CASRTGHMNTEAFF.

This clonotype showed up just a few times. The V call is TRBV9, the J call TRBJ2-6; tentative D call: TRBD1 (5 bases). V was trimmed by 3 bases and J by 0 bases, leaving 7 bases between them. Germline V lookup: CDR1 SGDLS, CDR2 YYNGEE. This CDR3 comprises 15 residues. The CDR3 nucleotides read TGTGCCAGCAGCGCCCAGGGCTCTGGGGCCAACGTCCTGACTTTC. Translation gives CASSAQGSGANVLTF.

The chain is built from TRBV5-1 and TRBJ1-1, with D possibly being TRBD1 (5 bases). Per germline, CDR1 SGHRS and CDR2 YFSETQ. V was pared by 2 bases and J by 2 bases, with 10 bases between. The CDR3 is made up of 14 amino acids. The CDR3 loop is CASSFSGTNTEAFF. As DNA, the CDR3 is TGCGCCAGCAGCTTCTCAGGGACCAACACTGAAGCTTTCTTT.

CDR3 in amino acids: CASLRVDIQYF. The CDR3 DNA sequence: TGCGCCAGCCTGCGGGTGGACATTCAGTACTTC. The chain couples TRBV10-1 to TRBJ2-4; weak D call: TRBD2 (5 bases). Germline CDR1 WNHNN, CDR2 SYGVQD (reference sequence). V was pared by 8 bases and J by 8 bases, with 10 bases between. The CDR3 is made up of 11 amino acids.

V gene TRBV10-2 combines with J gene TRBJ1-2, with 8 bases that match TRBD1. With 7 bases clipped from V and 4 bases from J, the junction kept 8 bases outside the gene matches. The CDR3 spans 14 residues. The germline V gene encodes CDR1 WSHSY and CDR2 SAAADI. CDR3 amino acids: CASTKGGQVYGYTF. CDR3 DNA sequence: TGCGCCAGCACCAAAGGGGGACAGGTCTATGGCTACACCTTC.

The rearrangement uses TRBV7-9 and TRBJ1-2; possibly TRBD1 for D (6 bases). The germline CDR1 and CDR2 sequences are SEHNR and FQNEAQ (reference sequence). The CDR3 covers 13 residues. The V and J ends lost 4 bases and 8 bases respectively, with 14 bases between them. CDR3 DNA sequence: TGTGCCAGCAGCTATCGACAGGAAGAAGGCTACACCTTC. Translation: CASSYRQEEGYTF.

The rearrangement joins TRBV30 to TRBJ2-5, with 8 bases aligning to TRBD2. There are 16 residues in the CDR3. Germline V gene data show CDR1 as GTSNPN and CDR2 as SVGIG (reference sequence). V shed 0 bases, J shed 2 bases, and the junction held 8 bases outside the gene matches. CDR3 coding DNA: TGTGCCTGGAGTGTACGGCGGGGGGCCGTTCAAGAGACCCAGTACTTC. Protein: CAWSVRRGAVQETQYF.

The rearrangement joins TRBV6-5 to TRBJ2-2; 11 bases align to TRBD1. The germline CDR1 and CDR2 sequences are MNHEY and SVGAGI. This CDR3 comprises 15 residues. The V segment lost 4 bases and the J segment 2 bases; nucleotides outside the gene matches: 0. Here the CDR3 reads CASSWTGGNTGELFF. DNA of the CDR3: TGTGCCAGCAGTTGGACAGGGGGCAACACCGGGGAGCTGTTTTTT.

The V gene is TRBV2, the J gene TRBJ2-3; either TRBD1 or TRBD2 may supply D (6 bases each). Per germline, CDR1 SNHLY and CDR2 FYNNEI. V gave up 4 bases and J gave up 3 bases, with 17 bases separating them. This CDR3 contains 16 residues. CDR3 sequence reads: CASSAVRGASTDTQYF. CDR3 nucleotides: TGTGCCAGCAGTGCGGTGAGGGGGGCCTCGACAGATACGCAGTATTTT.

This CDR3 reads CASRKQGNSYEQYF. CDR3 bases: TGTGCCAGCAGAAAGCAGGGCAACTCCTACGAGCAGTACTTC. The chain has TRBV3-1 and TRBJ2-7; D might be TRBD1 (5 bases). The V and J ends lost 6 bases and 0 bases respectively, with 12 bases between them. The CDR3 is made up of 14 amino acids. Germline V lookup: CDR1 LGHDT, CDR2 YNNKEL (reference sequence).